This TCR beta chain was observed in a study of T cells in Graves' hyperthyroidism and ophthalmopathy. Study context: Peripheral blood was obtained at initial diagnosis, preceding any treatment.

This clonotype was counted a few times. The antigen remains undetermined. The PBMCs were sourced from fresh peripheral blood (around 9.3 ml). Study outcomes and limitations: Stable hyperthyroidism was separated from ophthalmopathy by a model based on 13 V-J features.

Researchers amplified the TCR beta CDR3 regions from RNA transcripts. When the TCR CDR3 underwent first-round RT-PCR, the HTBI primer set was used. TCRdb fed the multiplex PCR reads into MiXCR, producing one record per CDR3 protein. The sample yields about 410,000 distinct CDR3 sequences, about 14% seen once. CDR1 LNHNV and CDR2 YYDKDF come from the germline V gene (reference sequence). The V gene end was trimmed by 0 bases and the J gene end by 7 bases; junction bases not matched to a gene: 8. This CDR3 is 16 amino acids long. This rearrangement joins TRBV15 to TRBJ2-7; TRBD2 matches 11 bases. The receptor comes from a woman in her 30s with Graves' ophthalmopathy. The sample taken for sequencing was blood. Here the CDR3 reads CATSRDGGTSGIEQYF. The CDR3, as DNA: TGTGCCACCAGCAGAGATGGCGGGACTAGCGGTATAGAGCAGTACTTC.